Listed here are 26 T cell receptor beta chains from one sample, sequenced in a study of T cells in pancreatic ductal adenocarcinoma. The data were produced by immunoSEQ multiplex PCR, yet TCRdb's version contains in-frame clones alone and is incomplete. The data show over 90,000 clones, roughly 96% seen once. Surgery without prior neoadjuvant therapy was the treatment of the selected pancreatic ductal adenocarcinoma patients. The sample comprised PBMCs. The origin of the receptors is a human donor with pancreatic ductal adenocarcinoma.

The rearrangement links TRBV10-3 to TRBJ1-2; 7 bases fit TRBD1. This CDR3 is built from 12 residues. Germline CDR1 ENHRY, CDR2 SYGVKD. The junction had 0 bases not matched to a gene; V was cut back by 4 bases and J by 4 bases. Here the CDR3 reads CAISGQGYGYTF. The DNA of the CDR3 is TGTGCCATCAGTGGACAGGGCTATGGCTACACCTTC.

The chain is built from TRBV23-1 and TRBJ2-7, with 8 bases lining up with TRBD2. TRBV23-1 is an ORF, with its function uncertain. J gave up 2 bases and V 0 bases, and 6 bases lay outside the gene matches. The CDR3 extends over 16 amino acids. The CDR3 DNA is TGCGCCAGCAGTCAATCGGAGACTAGCGACACCTACGAGCAGTACTTC. Translating it yields CASSQSETSDTYEQYF.

The chain carries TRBV4-1 and TRBJ1-2; weak D call: TRBD1 (6 bases). V lost 0 bases and J lost 3, with 14 bases in between. This CDR3 region has 16 residues. CDR1 and CDR2 from the germline V gene are MGHRA and YSYEKL. The CDR3 here is CASSQEPTGRDYGYTF. CDR3 in DNA: TGCGCCAGCAGCCAAGAACCGACAGGCCGGGACTATGGCTACACCTTC.

Written as DNA, the CDR3 is TGTGCCAGCGCCGGGACTAGCCCCGTTTACAATGAGCAGTTCTTC. Protein: CASAGTSPVYNEQFF. This sequence joins TRBV27 and TRBJ2-1, with TRBD2 matching over 9 bases. V dropped 8 bases and J dropped 4; count of bases not matched to a gene: 9. There are 15 residues in the CDR3. The germline V gene encodes CDR1 MNHEY and CDR2 SMNVEV (reference sequence).

This sequence joins TRBV5-1 and TRBJ2-1; 10 nucleotides match TRBD1. CDR1 SGHRS and CDR2 YFSETQ come from the germline V gene. The V and J ends lost 5 bases and 9 bases, in that order; junction bases with no gene match: 8. This CDR3 comprises 14 residues. The CDR3 DNA reads as TGCGCCAGCAGACCCGGGACAGGGGACAGTGAGCAGTTCTTC. This gives the protein CASRPGTGDSEQFF. Full variable domain (remainder filled in from reference TRBV5-1 and TRBJ2-1): KAGVTQTPRYLIKTRGQQVTLSCSPISGHRSVSWYQQTPGQGLQFLFEYFSETQRNKGNFPGRFSGRQFSNSRSEMNVSTLELGDSALYLCASRPGTGDSEQFFGPGTRLTVL.

V gene TRBV29-1 combines with J gene TRBJ1-1; D call uncertain. This CDR3 contains 17 residues. V was trimmed by 2 bases and J by 2 bases, leaving 21 bases between them. Germline loops: CDR1 SQVTM, CDR2 ANQGSEA. CDR3 sequence (DNA): TGCAGCGTTGAAAAACCGAGTCGGGGTTCATTTAACACTGAAGCTTTCTTT. Translated, it gives CSVEKPSRGSFNTEAFF.

This chain uses TRBV21-1 with TRBJ1-2; whether TRBD1, the table's D call, matches the DNA was not checked. TRBV21-1 corresponds to a pseudogene. CDR3 length: 14 amino acids. The CDR3 region is CAGRTGGALYGYTF. The CDR3 coding sequence is TGTGCCGGCCGAACAGGGGGCGCACTCTATGGCTACACCTTC.

This clone occurred a few times. V usage is TRBV29-1 and J usage is TRBJ1-4; 8 nucleotides align to TRBD1. The CDR3 has 12 residues. Germline assignment: CDR1 SQVTM and CDR2 ANQGSEA. The junction had 4 bases not matched to a gene; V was cut back by 6 bases and J by 7 bases. The CDR3 DNA follows: TGCAGCGTCCAGGGGGCCGGTGAAAAACTGTTTTTT. It yields the protein CSVQGAGEKLFF.

This chain connects TRBV27 to TRBJ1-1; TRBD1 might be the D (5 bases). V was pared by 6 bases and J by 1 base, with 12 bases between. Germline CDR1 and CDR2: MNHEY and SMNVEV (reference sequence). The CDR3 runs 14 residues. The CDR3 bases are TGTGCCAGCAGGCGGGGCCCTACGAACACTGAAGCTTTCTTT. It is translated as CASRRGPTNTEAFF.

The chain carries TRBV27 and TRBJ1-2; 11 bases are a match to TRBD1. CDR1 is MNHEY and CDR2 is SMNVEV in the germline V gene (reference sequence). The CDR3 totals 15 residues. The V gene end was trimmed by 4 bases and the J gene end by 7 bases; junction bases not matched to a gene: 8. CDR3 nucleotides: TGTGCCAGCAGTTCACCTGCCGGGACAGGGGGTGGCTACACCTTC. Its translation is CASSSPAGTGGGYTF.

The rearrangement uses TRBV5-4 and TRBJ2-1; weak D call: TRBD2 (6 bases). V lost 0 bases to trimming and J lost 9 bases, with 13 bases between them. Germline CDR1 and CDR2: SGHNT and YYREEE (reference sequence). The CDR3 spans 14 residues. The CDR3 DNA follows: TGTGCCAGCAGCTTGGTGGGTGAGGGAGGTGAGCAGTTCTTC. It encodes CASSLVGEGGEQFF. The entire variable domain, with the rest obtained from reference TRBV5-4 and TRBJ2-1, is as follows: ETGVTQSPTHLIKTRGQQVTLRCSSQSGHNTVSWYQQALGQGPQFIFQYYREEENGRGNFPPRFSGLQFPNYSSELNVNALELDDSALYLCASSLVGEGGEQFFGPGTRLTVL.

The chain links TRBV18 to TRBJ2-1; D ambiguous. CDR1 is KGHSH, CDR2 LQKENI, per germline. Trimming shortened V by 5 bases and J by 0 bases, and 11 bases separated the two germline ends. The length of the CDR3 is 15 residues. The CDR3 bases are TGTGCCAGCTCAAGTGGGCATAGCTCCTACAATGAGCAGTTCTTC. Its protein product is CASSSGHSSYNEQFF. Based on the CDR3 plus reference TRBV18 and TRBJ2-1, the full variable domain is NAGVMQNPRHLVRRRGQEARLRCSPMKGHSHVYWYRQLPEEGLKFMVYLQKENIIDESGMPKERFSAEFPKEGPSILRIQQVVRGDSAAYFCASSSGHSSYNEQFFGPGTRLTVL.

This clone was observed once. The chain links TRBV2 to TRBJ2-7; D is perhaps TRBD2 (5 bases). CDR3 length: 13 residues. Trimming removed 8 bases from V and 0 bases from J, with 11 bases in between. The V gene's germline CDR1 is SNHLY and CDR2 FYNNEI. The CDR3 DNA is TGTGCCAGCGGCGCAGCGGTCTCCTACGAGCAGTACTTC. Translated, it gives CASGAAVSYEQYF.

The chain links TRBV28 to TRBJ1-2; D perhaps matches TRBD1 (5 bases). The CDR3 runs 16 residues. The V gene lost 10 bases and the J gene lost 4 bases, with 25 bases spanning the gap. Germline CDR1 reads MDHEN; CDR2 reads SYDVKM. This CDR3 reads CATKDTTGVQGYGYTF. The CDR3 DNA is TGTGCCACCAAGGACACTACAGGAGTTCAGGGCTATGGCTACACCTTC.

The chain combines TRBV5-1 with TRBJ2-2, with TRBD2 identical over 8 bases. The CDR3 extends over 16 amino acids. Germline CDR1 reads SGHRS; CDR2 reads YFSETQ. The junction had 5 bases not matched to a gene; V was cut back by 1 base and J by 3 bases. CDR3 nucleotide sequence: TGCGCCAGCAGCTTGCTTACTAGCGGTTACACCGGGGAGCTGTTTTTT. This translates into CASSLLTSGYTGELFF. Complete variable domain (other parts from reference TRBV5-1 and TRBJ2-2): KAGVTQTPRYLIKTRGQQVTLSCSPISGHRSVSWYQQTPGQGLQFLFEYFSETQRNKGNFPGRFSGRQFSNSRSEMNVSTLELGDSALYLCASSLLTSGYTGELFFGEGSRLTVL.

This clone was counted between two and nine times. The chain employs TRBV4-1 and TRBJ2-1, with D possibly being TRBD2 (5 bases). V was trimmed by 1 base and J by 0 bases, leaving 13 bases between them. Germline V gene lookup returns CDR1 MGHRA and CDR2 YSYEKL. This CDR3 has 17 residues. CDR3 protein: CASSQGRLRSSYNEQFF. The CDR3 nucleotides are TGCGCCAGCAGCCAAGGCCGACTACGCAGCTCCTACAATGAGCAGTTCTTC.

This chain links TRBV5-4 with TRBJ2-7; tentative D call: TRBD1 (5 bases). Germline CDR1 reads SGHNT; CDR2 reads YYREEE (reference sequence). The V and J ends lost 0 bases and 6 bases respectively, with 16 bases between them. CDR3 length: 15 amino acids. CDR3 sequence: CASSLGAGLLPEQYF. In DNA, the CDR3 is TGTGCCAGCAGCTTGGGGGCAGGGCTTCTACCCGAGCAGTACTTC.

V gene TRBV7-9 combines with J gene TRBJ2-7; the D is unclear. The CDR3 spans 11 residues. V lost 5 bases, J lost 7 bases, and 9 bases lay in between. Germline lookup yields CDR1 SEHNR and CDR2 FQNEAQ (reference sequence). The CDR3 spells CASSRVEEQYF. CDR3 sequence (DNA): TGTGCCAGCAGCCGGGTGGAAGAGCAGTACTTC.

This chain links TRBV6-6 with TRBJ2-3; TRBD2 agrees at 8 bases. Trimming cost V 2 bases and J 2 bases; bases outside gene matches: 3. This CDR3 spans 15 amino acids. Germline CDR1 reads MNHNY; CDR2 reads SVGAGI (reference sequence). The CDR3 reads CASSYGAGDTDTQYF. The CDR3, as DNA: TGTGCCAGCAGTTACGGAGCGGGGGACACAGATACGCAGTATTTT.

V and J are TRBV6-5 and TRBJ2-1; 8 nucleotides match TRBD2. Looked up from germline, CDR1 is MNHEY and CDR2 is SVGAGI. V lost 8 bases to trimming and J lost 2 bases; unmatched junction nucleotides: 5. This CDR3 spans 14 amino acids. The CDR3 is CASSRGRTYNEQFF. The CDR3 bases are TGTGCCAGCTCTCGCGGGAGGACCTACAATGAGCAGTTCTTC.

CDR3 nucleotides: TGTGCCAGCAGCTTAGACCGGTGGTACGAGCAGTACTTC. It is translated as CASSLDRWYEQYF. This chain connects TRBV11-2 to TRBJ2-7, with unresolved D. There are 13 residues in the CDR3. CDR1 and CDR2 from the germline V gene are SGHAT and FQNNGV. V was pared by 0 bases and J by 4 bases, with 7 bases between.

The chain recombines TRBV5-1 with TRBJ2-3, with D possibly TRBD2 on 5 matching bases. The CDR3 length is 17 residues. V was shortened by 4 bases and J by 0 bases, with 18 bases between the two germline ends. Germline V gene data show CDR1 as SGHRS and CDR2 as YFSETQ. DNA for the CDR3: TGCGCCAGCAGCCTTGGAGGTAGGGCGTTAAGCACAGATACGCAGTATTTT. Encoded protein: CASSLGGRALSTDTQYF.

The V gene is TRBV2, the J gene TRBJ2-7; D is undetermined. Trimming removed 5 bases at V and 1 base at J, with 12 bases between. The CDR3 has 14 amino acids. In germline, CDR1 is SNHLY, CDR2 FYNNEI. The CDR3, as DNA: TGTGCCAGCAGTTCGTACGTCACTTCCTACGAGCAGTACTTC. Amino acids: CASSSYVTSYEQYF. Combining the CDR3 with reference TRBV2 and TRBJ2-7 gives the whole variable domain EPEVTQTPSHQVTQMGQEVILRCVPISNHLYFYWYRQILGQKVEFLVSFYNNEISEKSEIFDDQFSVERPDGSNFTLKIRSTKLEDSAMYFCASSSYVTSYEQYFGPGTRLTVT.

This clone was picked up one time. This chain uses TRBV7-3 with TRBJ2-5; D not certain. The germline gives CDR1 SGHTA, CDR2 FQGTGA. Trimming removed 4 bases from V and 6 bases from J, with 12 bases in between. The CDR3 consists of 13 residues. The CDR3 spells CASSSQPEQTQYF. DNA for the CDR3: TGTGCCAGCAGCTCCCAACCTGAGCAGACCCAGTACTTC.

This clone was recorded only once. This sequence joins TRBV4-1 and TRBJ1-2; possible D gene TRBD1, 5 bases. This CDR3 is 15 amino acids long. V lost 4 bases and J 5 bases, leaving 17 bases between the germline ends. CDR1 is MGHRA, CDR2 YSYEKL, per germline. The CDR3 is CASSPWQGSRYGYTF. For the CDR3, the DNA is TGCGCCAGCAGCCCCTGGCAGGGCTCGAGGTATGGCTACACCTTC.

The chain couples TRBV5-1 to TRBJ1-2; possibly TRBD1 for D (6 bases). CDR3 length: 14 residues. The germline V and J ends were trimmed by 7 bases and 6 bases, with 19 bases remaining between them. CDR1 and CDR2 from the germline V gene are SGHRS and YFSETQ. The CDR3 bases are TGCGCCAGCTCCTTGGGCGGCAGGGGAAATGGCTACACCTTC. Its translation is CASSLGGRGNGYTF.